This T cell receptor beta chain was retrieved from a study of blood T cell repertoires in COVID-19. Study context: The origin of the acute and convalescent COVID-19 samples was the United States, Italy and Spain.

The data were produced by immunoSEQ multiplex PCR, yet TCRdb's version contains in-frame clones alone and is incomplete. The sample yields some 270,000 clones, around 88% seen once. The germline V gene encodes CDR1 KGHSH and CDR2 LQKENI. The CDR3 is 14 residues long. V lost 4 bases to trimming and J lost 0 bases; unmatched junction nucleotides: 2. The V and J genes are TRBV18 and TRBJ1-1, with 7 bases lining up with TRBD1. Sequenced: peripheral blood. The TCR comes from a man aged 25-45 years with acute or convalescent COVID-19. CDR3 nucleotides: TGTGCCAGCTCACTACAGGGGATGAACACTGAAGCTTTCTTT. This sequence encodes CASSLQGMNTEAFF.